A single sample is the source of the 23 T cell receptor beta chains below, sequenced in a study of blood T cell repertoires in COVID-19. Using immunoSEQ multiplex PCR, the repertoire was profiled, and TCRdb retains in-frame clones only, with some absent. The sample includes fewer than 350,000 clones, roughly nine tenths of them seen just once. The sample comprised peripheral blood. These receptors came from a woman in her thirties with COVID-19, enrolled during active disease.

This rearrangement joins TRBV3-1 (or the pseudogene TRBV3-2) to TRBJ2-7; D might be TRBD1 (5 bases). Germline V gives CDR1 LGHDT, CDR2 YNNKEL (reference sequence). Deletions cut 1 base from V and 3 bases from J, with 10 bases between. This CDR3 contains 14 residues. The CDR3: CASSQVQGSYEQYF. Here the CDR3 DNA reads TGTGCCAGCAGCCAAGTCCAGGGCAGCTACGAGCAGTACTTC.

The chain recombines TRBV6-5 with TRBJ2-7, with 10 bases lining up with TRBD2. Looked up from germline, CDR1 is MNHEY and CDR2 is SVGAGI. This CDR3 has 16 residues. J was trimmed by 0 bases and V by 4 bases; bases with no gene match: 6. CDR3: CASSLLAGLSSYEQYF. CDR3 in DNA: TGTGCCAGCAGTTTACTAGCGGGGCTAAGCTCCTACGAGCAGTACTTC.

This clone turned up a few times. The rearrangement joins TRBV2 to TRBJ1-6; 9 bases fit TRBD1. Unmatched junction bases numbered 3, after V lost 5 bases and J lost 7 bases. The germline V gene has CDR1 SNHLY and CDR2 FYNNEI. The CDR3 loop spans 14 amino acids. In nucleotides, the CDR3 is TGTGCCAGCAGTCGGACAGGGGCGAATTCACCCCTCCACTTT. The encoded protein is CASSRTGANSPLHF.

This rearrangement joins TRBV5-5 to TRBJ2-7, with D maybe TRBD2 (5 bases). Germline V lookup: CDR1 SGHKS, CDR2 YYEKEE (reference sequence). This CDR3 spans 14 amino acids. The V gene lost 7 bases and the J gene lost 2 bases, with 16 bases spanning the gap. CDR3 in amino acids: CASQFGVGTYEQYF. The CDR3 DNA is TGTGCCAGCCAATTCGGGGTGGGGACCTACGAGCAGTACTTC. The variable domain in full, completed from reference TRBV5-5 and TRBJ2-7, reads DAGVTQSPTHLIKTRGQQVTLRCSPISGHKSVSWYQQVLGQGPQFIFQYYEKEERGRGNFPDRFSARQFPNYSSELNVNALLLGDSALYLCASQFGVGTYEQYFGPGTRLTVT.

This clone was seen a single time. This chain connects TRBV11-2 to TRBJ2-7, with TRBD2 as a possible D gene (6 bases). Trimming cost V 5 bases and J 1 base, with 15 bases left between them. Germline V gene lookup returns CDR1 SGHAT and CDR2 FQNNGV. The CDR3 sequence is 15 residues long. The CDR3 bases are TGTGCCAGCAGCCCCCTCTCTGGGGGGTCCTACGAGCAGTACTTC. Residues: CASSPLSGGSYEQYF.

The V call is TRBV10-1, the J call TRBJ2-3, with D maybe TRBD1 (6 bases). Deletions cut 3 bases from V and 0 bases from J, with 13 bases between. There are 16 residues in the CDR3. Per germline, CDR1 WNHNN and CDR2 SYGVQD (reference sequence). The CDR3 here is CASSDQQGYSTDTQYF. The CDR3 bases are TGCGCCAGCAGTGACCAACAGGGTTATAGCACAGATACGCAGTATTTT.

CDR3 amino acids: CASNSLGDGYTF. For the CDR3, the DNA is TGTGCCAGCAATAGTTTGGGAGACGGCTACACCTTC. The chain employs TRBV28 and TRBJ1-2; unclear D gene. CDR3 size: 12 residues. V was pared by 7 bases and J by 8 bases, with 14 bases between. Germline CDR1 is MDHEN and CDR2 is SYDVKM.

V is TRBV18 and J is TRBJ1-2; maybe TRBD1 (5 bases). The CDR3 totals 14 residues. V was trimmed by 5 bases and J by 0 bases, leaving 10 bases between them. Germline CDR1 and CDR2: KGHSH and LQKENI. DNA for the CDR3: TGTGCCAGCTCAACGACAGAATCTAACTATGGCTACACCTTC. It is translated as CASSTTESNYGYTF.

The V call is TRBV4-1, the J call TRBJ1-2; D call uncertain. Trimming took off 0 bases at V and 8 bases at J, with 7 bases between the two ends. From germline, CDR1 is MGHRA and CDR2 YSYEKL. The CDR3 sequence is 12 residues long. CDR3 bases: TGCGCCAGCAGCCAAGATGTTGGCGGCTACACCTTC. Amino acid sequence: CASSQDVGGYTF.

This chain links TRBV27 with TRBJ2-5, with D perhaps matching TRBD2 (6 bases). Trimming took off 2 bases at V and 5 bases at J, with 18 bases between the two ends. CDR3 length: 16 amino acids. CDR1 and CDR2 from the germline V gene are MNHEY and SMNVEV (reference sequence). The CDR3 coding sequence is TGTGCCAGCAGTTTAGGGTCCTCGCGGGGCCTGGAGACCCAGTACTTC. Amino acid sequence: CASSLGSSRGLETQYF.

The chain combines TRBV11-3 with TRBJ2-1, with 13 bases aligning to TRBD2. The length of the CDR3 is 15 residues. The germline gives CDR1 SGHNT, CDR2 YENEEA. Trimming removed 5 bases from V and 5 bases from J; junction bases left unmatched: 3. The CDR3, as DNA: TGTGCCAGCAGCGTGACTAGCGGGGGGAACAATGAGCAGTTCTTC. This translates into CASSVTSGGNNEQFF.

The chain has TRBV3-1 (or the pseudogene TRBV3-2) and TRBJ2-7, with D perhaps matching TRBD1 (6 bases). Germline-derived CDR1 and CDR2 are LGHDT and YNNKEL (reference sequence). Trimming took off 0 bases at V and 7 bases at J, with 10 bases between the two ends. The CDR3 is 13 residues long. CDR3 coding DNA: TGTGCCAGCAGCCAAGATTGGGGGCGGGAGCAGTACTTC. Translation gives CASSQDWGREQYF.

The rearrangement uses TRBV7-2 and TRBJ2-7; TRBD1 aligns across 7 bases. The CDR3 contains 15 residues. V dropped 5 bases and J dropped 0; count of bases not matched to a gene: 7. Germline assignment: CDR1 SGHTA and CDR2 FQGNSA. The CDR3 region is CASSISGTVSYEQYF. The DNA for the CDR3 is TGTGCCAGCAGCATTTCCGGGACAGTCTCCTACGAGCAGTACTTC.

V and J are TRBV7-8 and TRBJ1-2; the D gene is possibly TRBD1 (5 bases). The CDR3 is 14 amino acids. V was pared by 1 base and J by 4 bases, with 10 bases between. Per the germline V gene, CDR1 is SGHVS and CDR2 is FQNEAQ. The CDR3 sequence: CASSLEGFSYGYTF. The CDR3, as DNA: TGTGCCAGCAGCTTAGAGGGGTTTAGCTATGGCTACACCTTC.

This clone was detected once. The chain carries TRBV5-1 and TRBJ2-7; 9 nucleotides line up with TRBD1. The CDR3 extends over 13 amino acids. The junction had 1 base not matched to a gene; V was cut back by 1 base and J by 5 bases. The V gene's germline CDR1 is SGHRS and CDR2 YFSETQ. This CDR3 reads CASSLTGGDEQYF. In DNA, the CDR3 is TGCGCCAGCAGCTTGACAGGGGGCGACGAGCAGTACTTC.

The chain links TRBV28 to TRBJ2-3, with TRBD2 matching 10 bases. Per the germline V gene, CDR1 is MDHEN and CDR2 is SYDVKM. The CDR3 spans 15 residues. The V segment lost 6 bases and the J segment 3 bases; nucleotides outside the gene matches: 6. CDR3 protein: CASSRSTSGTDTQYF. The CDR3 DNA sequence: TGTGCCAGCAGCCGATCGACTAGCGGGACAGATACGCAGTATTTT.

The CDR3 reads CATRGLANTDTQYF. CDR3 DNA: TGTGCCACCCGAGGACTAGCAAACACAGATACGCAGTATTTT. V usage is TRBV3-1 (or the pseudogene TRBV3-2) and J usage is TRBJ2-3, with 8 bases aligning to TRBD2. Germline trimming cut 10 bases from V and 2 bases from J; bases unmatched to any gene: 8. CDR1 and CDR2 (germline): LGHDT, YNNKEL (reference sequence). The CDR3 length is 14 residues.

The chain employs TRBV2 and TRBJ1-6, with TRBD1 matching over 8 bases. Germline V gives CDR1 SNHLY, CDR2 FYNNEI. This CDR3 comprises 13 residues. The V and J ends lost 11 bases and 9 bases, in that order; junction bases with no gene match: 9. Here the CDR3 reads CAGDRGLGSPLHF. CDR3 bases: TGTGCCGGAGACAGGGGTTTGGGTTCACCCCTCCACTTT.

The chain joins TRBV6-5 to TRBJ2-7, with 7 bases identical to TRBD2. Germline V gene data show CDR1 as MNHEY and CDR2 as SVGAGI. The CDR3 is 15 residues long. J was trimmed by 4 bases and V by 7 bases; bases with no gene match: 13. The CDR3 DNA reads as TGTGCCAGCAAGTGGTATGCCTTGGGAGGGTACGAGCAGTACTTC. Its protein is CASKWYALGGYEQYF.

The sample holds a few counts of this clone. J is TRBJ2-1 and V is TRBV5-1; D is perhaps TRBD2 (5 bases). The V and J ends lost 9 bases and 6 bases respectively, with 16 bases between them. The CDR3 length is 13 residues. Germline CDR1 reads SGHRS; CDR2 reads YFSETQ. The CDR3 loop reads CATRGDGRNEQFF. The CDR3 DNA follows: TGCGCCACCCGGGGTGACGGTCGCAATGAGCAGTTCTTC.

The rearrangement joins TRBV7-9 to TRBJ2-1, with TRBD2 matching 8 bases. Per the germline V gene, CDR1 is SEHNR and CDR2 is FQNEAQ (reference sequence). J lost 7 bases, V lost 5 bases, and 10 bases had no gene match. The length of the CDR3 is 15 residues. CDR3 sequence (DNA): TGTGCCAGCAGCGGTTGGGCGGGGGGCTTGAATGAGCAGTTCTTC. Protein sequence: CASSGWAGGLNEQFF.

This clone was observed a single time. The CDR3: CASSLNRDEQYF. The DNA for the CDR3 is TGCGCCAGCAGCTTGAACAGGGACGAGCAGTACTTC. The V and J genes are TRBV5-1 and TRBJ2-7; TRBD1 might be the D (6 bases). The CDR3 is 12 residues long. Trimming removed 1 base at V and 5 bases at J, with 7 bases between. Germline CDR1 is SGHRS and CDR2 is YFSETQ.

V gene TRBV14 combines with J gene TRBJ1-1; 7 nucleotides match TRBD1. The CDR3 covers 16 residues. Germline V gene lookup returns CDR1 SGHDN and CDR2 FVKESK. V trimming: 3 bases; J trimming: 4 bases; junction bases outside the gene matches: 11. CDR3: CASSHLLQGPGTEAFF. Written as DNA, the CDR3 is TGTGCCAGCAGCCACCTACTACAGGGGCCGGGCACTGAAGCTTTCTTT.